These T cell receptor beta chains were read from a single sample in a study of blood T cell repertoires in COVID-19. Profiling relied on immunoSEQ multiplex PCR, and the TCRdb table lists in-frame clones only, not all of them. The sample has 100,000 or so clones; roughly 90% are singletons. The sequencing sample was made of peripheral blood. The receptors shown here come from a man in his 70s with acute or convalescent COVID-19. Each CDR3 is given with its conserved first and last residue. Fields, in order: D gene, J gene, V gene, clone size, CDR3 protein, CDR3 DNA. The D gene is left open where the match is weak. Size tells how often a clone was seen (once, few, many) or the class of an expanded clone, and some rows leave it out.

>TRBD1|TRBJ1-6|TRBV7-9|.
CASSAPGQEGSPLHF
TGTGCCAGCAGCGCGCCGGGACAGGAAGGTTCACCCCTCCACTTT
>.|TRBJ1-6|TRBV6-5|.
CASSPKHIANSPLHF
TGTGCCAGCAGTCCCAAACATATCGCCAATTCACCCCTCCACTTT
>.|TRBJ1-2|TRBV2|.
CASSEDQGSYGYTF
TGTGCCAGCAGTGAAGATCAGGGTTCCTATGGCTACACCTTC
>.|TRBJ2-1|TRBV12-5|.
CASGLVRVRGRGHQQFF
TGTGCTAGTGGTTTGGTACGGGTGCGGGGGCGAGGTCACCAGCAGTTCTTC
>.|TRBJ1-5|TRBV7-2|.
CASSQQEDQPQHF
TGTGCCAGCAGCCAACAGGAAGATCAGCCCCAGCATTTT
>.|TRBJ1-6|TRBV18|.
CASSPAGREGSPLHF
TGTGCCAGCTCACCGGCTGGGAGGGAGGGTTCACCCCTCCACTTT
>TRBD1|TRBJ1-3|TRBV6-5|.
CASSTGAFSGNTIYF
TGTGCCAGCAGCACAGGGGCTTTCTCTGGAAACACCATATATTTT
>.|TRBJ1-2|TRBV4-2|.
CASSQDERSGGYTF
TGTGCCAGCAGCCAAGATGAGAGGAGTGGTGGCTACACCTTC
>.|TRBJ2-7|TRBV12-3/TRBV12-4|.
CASSPDNYEQYF
TGTGCCAGCAGCCCGGACAACTACGAGCAGTACTTC
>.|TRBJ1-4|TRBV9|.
CASSVGQVEEKLFF
TGTGCCAGCAGCGTAGGGCAGGTTGAGGAAAAACTGTTTTTT
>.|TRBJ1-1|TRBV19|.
CASSRIGQPDIGEAFF
TGTGCCAGTAGTCGAATAGGCCAACCGGACATCGGTGAAGCTTTCTTT
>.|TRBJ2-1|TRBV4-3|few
CASSQELIGARTFNEQFF
TGCGCCAGCAGCCAAGAACTTATTGGAGCAAGAACTTTCAATGAGCAGTTCTTC
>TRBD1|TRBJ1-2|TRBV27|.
CASSPNNGGQVKGYTF
TGTGCCAGCAGTCCGAACAATGGGGGACAGGTCAAAGGCTACACCTTC
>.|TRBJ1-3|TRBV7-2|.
CASSLAGGFSGNTIYF
TGTGCCAGCAGCTTAGCGGGGGGATTTTCTGGAAACACCATATATTTT
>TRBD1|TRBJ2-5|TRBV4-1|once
CASSQDPGQGQETQYF
TGCGCCAGCAGCCAAGATCCCGGACAGGGGCAAGAGACCCAGTACTTC
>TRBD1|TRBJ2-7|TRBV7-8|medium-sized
CASSSSAGQGVYEQYF
TGTGCCAGCAGCTCAAGCGCAGGACAGGGGGTCTACGAGCAGTACTTC
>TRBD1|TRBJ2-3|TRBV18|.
CASSPRGHGDTQYF
TGTGCCAGCTCGCCCAGGGGGCACGGAGATACGCAGTATTTT
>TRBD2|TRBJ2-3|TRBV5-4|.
CASSSRLAGFTDTQYF
TGTGCCAGCAGCTCCCGACTAGCGGGGTTCACAGATACGCAGTATTTT
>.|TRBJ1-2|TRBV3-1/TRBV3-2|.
CASSQEEGFGYTF
TGTGCCAGCAGCCAAGAAGAGGGTTTTGGCTACACCTTC
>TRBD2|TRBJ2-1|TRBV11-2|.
CASSFGLAGGFYNEQFF
TGTGCCAGCAGCTTTGGACTAGCGGGGGGGTTTTACAATGAGCAGTTCTTC
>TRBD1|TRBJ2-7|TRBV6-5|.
CASTPTGFHEQYF
TGTGCCAGCACCCCGACAGGGTTCCACGAGCAGTACTTC
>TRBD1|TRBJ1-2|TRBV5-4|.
CASSLAVTGPYGYTF
TGTGCCAGCAGCTTGGCCGTGACAGGGCCATATGGCTACACCTTC
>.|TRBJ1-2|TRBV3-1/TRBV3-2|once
CASSQAPWAYGYTF
TGTGCCAGCAGCCAAGCTCCCTGGGCCTATGGCTACACCTTC
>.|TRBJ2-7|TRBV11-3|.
CASSPTAKFMGGTYEQYF
TGTGCCAGCAGCCCAACCGCTAAATTTATGGGAGGAACCTACGAGCAGTACTTC
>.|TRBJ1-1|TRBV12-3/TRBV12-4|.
CASSLTGNTEAFF
TGTGCCAGCAGTCTCACAGGGAACACTGAAGCTTTCTTT
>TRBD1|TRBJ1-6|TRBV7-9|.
CASSLGQGYNSPLHF
TGTGCCAGCAGCTTGGGACAGGGGTATAATTCACCCCTCCACTTT
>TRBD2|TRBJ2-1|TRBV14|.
CASRAGTSASDEQFF
TGTGCCAGCAGAGCCGGGACTAGCGCCTCTGATGAGCAGTTCTTC
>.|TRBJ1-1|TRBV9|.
CASSGGPTGFATEAFF
TGTGCCAGCAGCGGAGGACCAACAGGGTTTGCGACTGAAGCTTTCTTT
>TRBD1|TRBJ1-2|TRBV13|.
CASSPRTGASNYGYTF
TGTGCCAGCAGCCCGAGGACAGGGGCCTCCAACTATGGCTACACCTTC
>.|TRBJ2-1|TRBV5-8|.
CASSEKRFWGFNEQFF
TGTGCCAGCAGCGAGAAGCGGTTTTGGGGTTTTAATGAGCAGTTCTTC
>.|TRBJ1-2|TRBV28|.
CASSFAQGDGYTF
TGTGCCAGCAGTTTTGCCCAGGGTGATGGCTACACCTTC
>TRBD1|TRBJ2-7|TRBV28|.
CASSLYYRRDRTYEQYF
TGTGCCAGCAGTTTATACTATCGCCGGGACAGGACCTACGAGCAGTACTTC
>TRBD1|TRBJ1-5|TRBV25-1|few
CARTGQSRSQPQHF
TGTGCCAGGACAGGGCAATCGCGGAGTCAGCCCCAGCATTTT
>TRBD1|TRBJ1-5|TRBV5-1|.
CASSLEGQVDQPQHF
TGCGCCAGCAGCTTGGAGGGACAGGTGGACCAGCCCCAGCATTTT
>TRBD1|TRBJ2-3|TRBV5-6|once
CASSLAGDRIGNTQYF
TGTGCCAGCAGCTTGGCCGGGGACAGGATAGGAAATACGCAGTATTTT
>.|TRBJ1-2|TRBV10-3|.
CAISDQQDNYGYTF
TGTGCCATCAGTGACCAACAGGATAACTATGGCTACACCTTC
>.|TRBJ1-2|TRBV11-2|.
CASSTGRGDYGYTF
TGTGCCAGCAGCACAGGGAGGGGCGACTATGGCTACACCTTC
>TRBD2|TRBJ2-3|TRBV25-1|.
CASSEGLLAVDTQYF
TGTGCCAGCAGTGAAGGCTTACTAGCGGTAGATACGCAGTATTTT
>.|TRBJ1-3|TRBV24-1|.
CATSDLKGFSGNTIYF
TGTGCCACCAGTGATTTGAAGGGGTTCTCTGGAAACACCATATATTTT
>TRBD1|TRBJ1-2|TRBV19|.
CASSIGTGWSYTF
TGTGCCAGTAGTATTGGGACAGGATGGAGCTACACCTTC
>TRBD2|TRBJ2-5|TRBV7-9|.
CASSSTSGRQETQYF
TGTGCCAGCAGCTCGACTAGCGGGCGCCAAGAGACCCAGTACTTC
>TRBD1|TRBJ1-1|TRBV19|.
CASSIGLQGFTEAFF
TGTGCCAGTAGTATAGGCTTACAGGGGTTCACTGAAGCTTTCTTT
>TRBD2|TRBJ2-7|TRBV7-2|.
CASSLRLGSGNYEQYF
TGTGCCAGCAGCTTGCGTCTGGGTAGCGGGAACTACGAGCAGTACTTC
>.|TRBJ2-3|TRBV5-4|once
CASSSRQAYTDTQYF
TGTGCCAGCAGCTCGCGCCAGGCTTACACAGATACGCAGTATTTT
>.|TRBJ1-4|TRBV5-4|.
CASSTREGTEKLFF
TGTGCCAGCAGCACTCGGGAGGGTACTGAAAAACTGTTTTTT
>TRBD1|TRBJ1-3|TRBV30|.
CAWRPKRDRRNTIYF
TGTGCCTGGAGGCCCAAAAGGGACAGGAGAAACACCATATATTTT
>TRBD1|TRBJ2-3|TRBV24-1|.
CATSDSDTGVSSTDTQYF
TGTGCCACCAGTGATTCCGATACAGGGGTCTCTAGCACAGATACGCAGTATTTT
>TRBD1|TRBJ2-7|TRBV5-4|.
CASSFTGGSYEQYF
TGTGCCAGCAGCTTCACAGGGGGCTCCTACGAGCAGTACTTC
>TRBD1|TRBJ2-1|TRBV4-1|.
CASSQNTGGGHNEQFF
TGCGCCAGCAGCCAAAATACAGGGGGCGGACACAATGAGCAGTTCTTC
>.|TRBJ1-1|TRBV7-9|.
CASSLTGLQNTEAFF
TGTGCCAGCAGCCTAACTGGACTCCAGAACACTGAAGCTTTCTTT
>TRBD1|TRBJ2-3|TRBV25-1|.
CASSRDRDTDTQYF
TGTGCCAGCAGCCGGGACAGGGACACAGATACGCAGTATTTT
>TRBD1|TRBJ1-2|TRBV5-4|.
CASSTPGTGVYGYTF
TGTGCCAGCAGCACCCCCGGGACAGGGGTTTATGGCTACACCTTC
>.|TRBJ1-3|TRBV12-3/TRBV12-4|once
CASSLFGHTIYF
TGTGCCAGCAGTTTGTTCGGTCACACCATATATTTT
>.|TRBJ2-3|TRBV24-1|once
CATSDGRDTDTQYF
TGTGCCACCAGTGATGGCAGGGACACAGATACGCAGTATTTT
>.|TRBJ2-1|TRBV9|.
CASSNFGSSYNEQFF
TGTGCCAGCAGCAACTTCGGGAGCTCCTACAATGAGCAGTTCTTC
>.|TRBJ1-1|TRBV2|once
CASLRENTEAFF
TGTGCCAGCCTCCGGGAGAACACTGAAGCTTTCTTT